This T cell receptor (beta chain) was captured by sequencing in a study of blood T cell repertoires in COVID-19. Whole-study context: Spain, Italy and the United States supplied samples that represented acute and convalescent COVID-19. Sample material is recorded as cDNA or gDNA derived from T cells, B-cell-depleted T cells, or PBMCs.

This clone was counted only a few times. The data were produced by immunoSEQ multiplex PCR, yet TCRdb's version contains in-frame clones alone and is incomplete. Here the sample spans about 240,000 clones, 83% being singletons. Germline loops: CDR1 KGHSH, CDR2 LQKENI. This CDR3 is 17 amino acids long. V shed 2 bases, J shed 10 bases, and the junction held 9 bases outside the gene matches. The sample was PBMCs or T cells enriched from blood (not recorded which). V is TRBV18 and J is TRBJ2-2; 14 positions agree with TRBD2. This TCR derives from a middle-aged woman who had been exposed to COVID-19. CDR3 coding DNA: TGTGCCAGCTCACCAAGGGGGACTAGCGGGGGCGTCCCGGAGCTGTTTTTT. Its translation is CASSPRGTSGGVPELFF.